These 25 T cell receptor beta chains were sequenced from one sample in a study of blood T cells in healthy people across ages. Through a sample-barcoded 5' primer and a J-beta primer mix, a second PCR was run for about 6 to 11 cycles. Each CDR3 protein gets one entry after TCRdb re-called the 5' RACE reads with MiXCR. The sample includes about a million distinct CDR3 sequences, 35% to 45% of them seen just once. The material sequenced was blood. These receptors originate from a man in his late teens or twenties in good health.

This sequence joins TRBV20-1 and TRBJ2-2, with TRBD2 matching over 11 bases. The ends lost 5 bases at V and 3 bases at J; junction bases unmatched: 8. CDR1 DFQATT and CDR2 SNEGSKA come from the germline V gene (reference sequence). The CDR3 extends over 16 amino acids. DNA of the CDR3: TGCAGTGCTCGCGAATCTAGCGGGGGGTACACCGGGGAGCTGTTTTTT. It yields the protein CSARESSGGYTGELFF.

This clonotype was counted a single time. This chain joins TRBV20-1 and TRBJ1-1; D possibly corresponds to TRBD1 (5 bases). This CDR3 has 13 amino acids. Trimming stripped 6 bases from V and 1 base from J, with 12 bases between. CDR1 is DFQATT, CDR2 SNEGSKA, per germline (reference sequence). In nucleotides, the CDR3 is TGCAGTGCCGCCGGGACGGAGAACACTGAAGCTTTCTTT. Amino acids: CSAAGTENTEAFF.

J is TRBJ2-1 and V is TRBV5-1; D not certain. The CDR3 totals 12 residues. The germline gives CDR1 SGHRS, CDR2 YFSETQ. The germline V and J ends were trimmed by 4 bases and 5 bases, with 7 bases remaining between them. In DNA, the CDR3 is TGCGCCAGCAGCCCGCATGACAATGAGCAGTTCTTC. It specifies CASSPHDNEQFF.

This clonotype was observed a handful of times. The chain has TRBV5-1 and TRBJ1-4; a possible D gene is TRBD1 (5 bases). This CDR3 has 14 residues. Trimming removed 7 bases at V and 3 bases at J, with 13 bases between. CDR1 is SGHRS, CDR2 YFSETQ, per germline. For the CDR3, the DNA is TGCGCCAGCCGCCGGGACGCCTCTAATGAAAAACTGTTTTTT. It encodes CASRRDASNEKLFF.

There are many counts of this clonotype. V is TRBV15 and J is TRBJ1-2; 7 bases match TRBD1. The CDR3 extends over 14 amino acids. Germline-derived CDR1 and CDR2 are LNHNV and YYDKDF (reference sequence). The trim removed 1 base at V and 4 bases at J, leaving 3 bases unmatched. The CDR3 reads CATSRGDRAYGYTF. CDR3 nucleotide sequence: TGTGCCACCAGCAGAGGTGACAGGGCCTATGGCTACACCTTC.

This chain connects TRBV12-3 or TRBV12-4 to TRBJ1-2; D is possibly TRBD1 (5 bases). V was cut by 10 bases and J by 1 base, with 10 bases left in between. The CDR3 spans 12 residues. Here the CDR3 reads CATSDSNYGYTF. CDR3 in DNA: TGTGCCACCTCAGACAGTAACTATGGCTACACCTTC.

This sequence joins TRBV2 and TRBJ1-5; D is unresolved. The CDR3 runs to 13 residues. Germline V lookup: CDR1 SNHLY, CDR2 FYNNEI. V was trimmed by 6 bases and J by 0 bases, leaving 6 bases between them. CDR3 in DNA: TGTGCCAGCAGATTTTATAGCAATCAGCCCCAGCATTTT. It encodes CASRFYSNQPQHF.

About this clonotype: A read error may explain this, as a much larger clone is one base away. The rearrangement joins TRBV12-3 or TRBV12-4 to TRBJ2-1; D is unresolved. Deletions cut 4 bases from V and 8 bases from J, with 18 bases between. The CDR3 totals 15 residues. CDR3 loop: CASSWIPGVQDEQFF. The CDR3 DNA is TGTGCCAGCAGTTGGATTCCTGGGGTCCAGGATGAGCAGTTCTTC.

This clonotype was detected only a few times. The gene calls are TRBV12-3 or TRBV12-4 and TRBJ1-6, with a weak D call TRBD1 (5 bases). Deletions cut 1 base from V and 7 bases from J, with 11 bases between. CDR3 length equals 15 residues. CDR3 DNA sequence: TGTGCCAGCAGTTTAGGCGGACACTCAAATTCACCCCTCCACTTT. Translated: CASSLGGHSNSPLHF.

The chain is built from TRBV2 and TRBJ2-7, with D possibly TRBD1 on 6 matching bases. Germline V gene data show CDR1 as SNHLY and CDR2 as FYNNEI. The V end lost 5 bases, the J end lost 0 bases, and 14 bases lay between the germline ends. The CDR3 loop spans 15 amino acids. CDR3 amino acids: CASSSTGSYSYEQYF. Written as DNA, the CDR3 is TGTGCCAGCAGTTCGACAGGATCCTACTCCTACGAGCAGTACTTC.

This rearrangement joins TRBV5-1 to TRBJ2-3; D remains unclear. The ends were cut back, 5 bases at V and 6 bases at J, with 10 bases in the middle. This CDR3 has 12 amino acids. Per germline, CDR1 SGHRS and CDR2 YFSETQ. The CDR3 DNA reads TGCGCCAGCAGAGGCTCGGCGGATACGCAGTATTTT. This codes for CASRGSADTQYF.

V and J are TRBV7-2 and TRBJ1-1; D call uncertain. Germline values: CDR1 SGHTA, CDR2 FQGNSA. V was trimmed by 8 bases and J by 0 bases, leaving 16 bases between them. CDR3 length: 15 residues. The CDR3, as DNA: TGTGCCAGCGGCCCCTGGTCCAGCGTGAACACTGAAGCTTTCTTT. Protein sequence: CASGPWSSVNTEAFF.

The chain joins TRBV20-1 to TRBJ2-3; D unclear. This CDR3 contains 15 residues. Deletions cut 5 bases from V and 0 bases from J, with 15 bases between. Germline CDR1 reads DFQATT; CDR2 reads SNEGSKA (reference sequence). The CDR3, as DNA: TGCAGTGCTTTAGAGGACGCCGCGAGCACAGATACGCAGTATTTT. Translation gives CSALEDAASTDTQYF.

The chain links TRBV20-1 to TRBJ2-7; D gene uncertain. The CDR3 runs 11 residues. Germline V gene data show CDR1 as DFQATT and CDR2 as SNEGSKA (reference sequence). Trimming stripped 3 bases from V and 7 bases from J, with 10 bases between. The CDR3 nucleotides are TGCAGTGCTAGGAAGGGTCAGGAGCAGTACTTC. Translation: CSARKGQEQYF.

The rearrangement uses TRBV15 and TRBJ2-1, with no clear D. This CDR3 is 13 amino acids long. CDR1 is LNHNV, CDR2 YYDKDF, per germline (reference sequence). Between the trimmed V and J ends, which lost 0 bases and 7 bases, there was a span of 7 bases. CDR3 in amino acids: CATSRDPTNEQFF. CDR3 DNA sequence: TGTGCCACCAGCAGAGATCCCACAAATGAGCAGTTCTTC.

Ten or more counts support this clonotype. The chain combines TRBV29-1 with TRBJ2-1; a possible D gene is TRBD1 (6 bases). V lost 7 bases and J 4 bases, leaving 14 bases between the germline ends. Germline V lookup: CDR1 SQVTM, CDR2 ANQGSEA. This CDR3 has 13 residues. In DNA, the CDR3 is TGCAGCGCCAACAAAAGGGGGTACAATGAGCAGTTCTTC. Protein: CSANKRGYNEQFF.

V is TRBV28 and J is TRBJ2-4; 8 positions match TRBD1. Germline V gene sequence: CDR1 MDHEN, CDR2 SYDVKM. The CDR3 length is 15 residues. V lost 4 bases, J lost 7 bases, and 9 bases stayed unmatched. This CDR3 reads CASSSPGQVKNIQYF. The CDR3, as DNA: TGTGCCAGCAGTTCCCCGGGACAGGTTAAGAACATTCAGTACTTC.

This clonotype was picked up a small number of times. The CDR3 sequence is CASSQDGTGPAIGYGYTF. Here the CDR3 DNA reads TGCGCCAGCAGCCAAGATGGGACAGGGCCGGCGATAGGCTATGGCTACACCTTC. The genes are TRBV4-3 and TRBJ1-2; 9 bases are a match to TRBD1. This CDR3 is 18 amino acids long. Germline loops: CDR1 LGHNA, CDR2 YSLEER. The V segment lost 0 bases and the J segment 4 bases; nucleotides outside the gene matches: 12.

The J gene is TRBJ2-4, the V gene TRBV12-3 or TRBV12-4; D is unresolved. V lost 0 bases to trimming and J lost 1 base, with 4 bases between them. The CDR3 is 14 residues long. The CDR3 spells CASSLAPAKNIQYF. The CDR3 DNA reads TGTGCCAGCAGTTTAGCTCCCGCCAAAAACATTCAGTACTTC.

The CDR3 here is CSVTPLAGEYNEQFF. CDR3 nucleotide sequence: TGCAGTGTAACACCCCTAGCGGGGGAATACAATGAGCAGTTCTTC. The V call is TRBV20-1, the J call TRBJ2-1; TRBD2 matches at 10 bases. There are 15 residues in the CDR3. V lost 7 bases and J lost 4; bases outside the gene matches: 10. Per the germline V gene, CDR1 is DFQATT and CDR2 is SNEGSKA (reference sequence).

The rearrangement joins TRBV27 to TRBJ1-1; 7 positions match TRBD1. The CDR3 covers 14 residues. V lost 7 bases and J lost 4; bases outside the gene matches: 9. The germline V gene encodes CDR1 MNHEY and CDR2 SMNVEV (reference sequence). CDR3 DNA sequence: TGTGCCAGCACCCACGGAGGGGGCCTCACTGAAGCTTTCTTT. Protein sequence: CASTHGGGLTEAFF.

The sample holds a few counts of this clonotype. The chain links TRBV2 to TRBJ2-1; either TRBD1 or TRBD2 may supply D (5 bases each). The germline V and J ends were trimmed by 5 bases and 9 bases, with 17 bases remaining between them. The CDR3 sequence is 14 residues long. Germline V gene data show CDR1 as SNHLY and CDR2 as FYNNEI. Here the CDR3 reads CASSPQFEGSEQFF. The DNA of the CDR3 is TGTGCCAGCAGTCCCCAGTTCGAGGGGAGTGAGCAGTTCTTC.

As for this clonotype: A read error may produce the germline difference seen at one junction end. V usage is TRBV2 and J usage is TRBJ1-4; D gene uncertain. Germline V gives CDR1 SNHLY, CDR2 FYNNEI. The CDR3 has 17 amino acids. CDR3 nucleotides: TGTGCCAGCAGTGTCCCCTATAGAGGACGGATAGATGAAGAACTGTTTTTT. This sequence encodes CASSVPYRGRIDEELFF.

This chain links TRBV29-1 with TRBJ1-2, with D possibly being TRBD1 (5 bases). CDR1 and CDR2 from the germline V gene are SQVTM and ANQGSEA. Trimming took off 6 bases at V and 3 bases at J, with 11 bases between the two ends. CDR3 length equals 12 residues. For the CDR3, the DNA is TGCAGCGTCGCGGGACTGTACTATGGCTACACCTTC. As protein: CSVAGLYYGYTF.

This clonotype was seen a handful of times. The rearrangement joins TRBV27 to TRBJ1-1; TRBD1 agrees at 8 bases. The CDR3 is made up of 12 amino acids. Trimming cost V 6 bases and J 6 bases; bases outside gene matches: 3. The V gene's germline CDR1 is MNHEY and CDR2 SMNVEV (reference sequence). The CDR3 nucleotides read TGTGCCAGCAGCAAACAGGGGGCTGAAGCTTTCTTT. It codes for CASSKQGAEAFF.